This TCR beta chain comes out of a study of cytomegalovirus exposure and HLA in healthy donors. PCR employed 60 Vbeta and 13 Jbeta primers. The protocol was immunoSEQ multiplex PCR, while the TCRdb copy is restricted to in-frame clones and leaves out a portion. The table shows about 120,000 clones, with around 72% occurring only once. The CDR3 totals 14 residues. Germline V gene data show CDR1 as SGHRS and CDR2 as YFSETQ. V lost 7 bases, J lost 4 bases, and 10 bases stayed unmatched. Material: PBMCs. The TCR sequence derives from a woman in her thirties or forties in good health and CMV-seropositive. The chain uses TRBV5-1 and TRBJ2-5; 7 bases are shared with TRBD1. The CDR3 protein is CASALTGAGETQYF. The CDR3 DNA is TGCGCCAGCGCCCTTACAGGGGCGGGAGAGACCCAGTACTTC. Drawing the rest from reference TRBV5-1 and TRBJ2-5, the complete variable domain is KAGVTQTPRYLIKTRGQQVTLSCSPISGHRSVSWYQQTPGQGLQFLFEYFSETQRNKGNFPGRFSGRQFSNSRSEMNVSTLELGDSALYLCASALTGAGETQYFGPGTRLLVL.